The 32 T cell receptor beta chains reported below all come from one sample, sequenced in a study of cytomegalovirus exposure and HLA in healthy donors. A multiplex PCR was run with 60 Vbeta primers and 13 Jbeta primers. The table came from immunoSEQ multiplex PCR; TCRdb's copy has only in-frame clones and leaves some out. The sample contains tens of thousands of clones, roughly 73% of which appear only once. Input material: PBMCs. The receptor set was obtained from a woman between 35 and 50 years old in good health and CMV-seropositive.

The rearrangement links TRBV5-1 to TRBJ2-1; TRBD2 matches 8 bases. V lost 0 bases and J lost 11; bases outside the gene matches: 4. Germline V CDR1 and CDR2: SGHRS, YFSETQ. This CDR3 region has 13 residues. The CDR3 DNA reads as TGCGCCAGCAGCTTGGAGGTAGCGGGGAAGCAGTTCTTC. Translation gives CASSLEVAGKQFF. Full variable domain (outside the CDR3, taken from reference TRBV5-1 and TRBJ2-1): KAGVTQTPRYLIKTRGQQVTLSCSPISGHRSVSWYQQTPGQGLQFLFEYFSETQRNKGNFPGRFSGRQFSNSRSEMNVSTLELGDSALYLCASSLEVAGKQFFGPGTRLTVL.

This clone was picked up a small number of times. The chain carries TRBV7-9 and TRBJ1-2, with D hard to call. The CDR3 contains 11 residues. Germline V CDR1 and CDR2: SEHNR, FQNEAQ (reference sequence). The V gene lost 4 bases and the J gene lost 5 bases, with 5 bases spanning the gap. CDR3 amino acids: CASSSRYGYTF. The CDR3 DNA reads TGTGCCAGCAGCTCGAGATATGGCTACACCTTC. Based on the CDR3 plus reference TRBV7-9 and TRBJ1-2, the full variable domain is DTGVSQNPRHKITKRGQNVTFRCDPISEHNRLYWYRQTLGQGPEFLTYFQNEAQLEKSRLLSDRFSAERPKGSFSTLEIQRTEQGDSAMYLCASSSRYGYTFGSGTRLTVV.

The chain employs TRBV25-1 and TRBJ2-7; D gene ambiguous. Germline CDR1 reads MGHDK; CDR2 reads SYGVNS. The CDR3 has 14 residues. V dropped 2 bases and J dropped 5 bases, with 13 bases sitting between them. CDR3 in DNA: TGTGCCAGCAGTGAACCCGACGGGTCCCACGAGCAGTACTTC. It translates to CASSEPDGSHEQYF.

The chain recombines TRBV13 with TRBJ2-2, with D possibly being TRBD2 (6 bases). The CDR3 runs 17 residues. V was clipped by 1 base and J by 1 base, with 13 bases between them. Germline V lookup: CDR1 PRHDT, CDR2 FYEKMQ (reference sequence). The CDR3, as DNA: TGTGCCAGCAGCTTAGCCGCGGGAAAGAAGAACACCGGGGAGCTGTTTTTT. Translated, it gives CASSLAAGKKNTGELFF.

In DNA, the CDR3 is TGTGCCAGCTCACCCCTGGGACAGGGGATGAACACTGAAGCTTTCTTT. Translated, it gives CASSPLGQGMNTEAFF. The chain employs TRBV18 and TRBJ1-1; 10 bases align to TRBD1. The V gene end was trimmed by 3 bases and the J gene end by 0 bases; junction bases not matched to a gene: 4. The CDR3 length is 16 residues. CDR1 and CDR2 (germline): KGHSH, LQKENI.

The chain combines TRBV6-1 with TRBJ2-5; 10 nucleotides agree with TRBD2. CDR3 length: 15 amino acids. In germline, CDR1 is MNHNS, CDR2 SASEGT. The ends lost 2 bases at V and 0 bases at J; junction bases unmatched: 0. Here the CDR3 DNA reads TGTGCCAGCAGTGAACTAGCGGGAGACCAAGAGACCCAGTACTTC. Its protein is CASSELAGDQETQYF.

As DNA, the CDR3 is TGTGCCAGCAGCAACCTACTAGCGGGAGGCACAGATACGCAGTATTTT. Amino acids: CASSNLLAGGTDTQYF. The V gene is TRBV11-2, the J gene TRBJ2-3, with 11 bases matching TRBD2. This CDR3 spans 16 amino acids. V shed 5 bases and J 1 base; nucleotides not matched to a gene: 5. In germline, CDR1 is SGHAT, CDR2 FQNNGV.

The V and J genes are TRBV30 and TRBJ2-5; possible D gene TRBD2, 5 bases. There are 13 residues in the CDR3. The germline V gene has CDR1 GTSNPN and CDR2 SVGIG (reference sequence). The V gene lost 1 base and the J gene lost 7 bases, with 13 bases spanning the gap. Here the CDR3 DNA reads TGTGCCTGGAGTGATCCCCCGGCGGGGACCCAGTACTTC. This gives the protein CAWSDPPAGTQYF.

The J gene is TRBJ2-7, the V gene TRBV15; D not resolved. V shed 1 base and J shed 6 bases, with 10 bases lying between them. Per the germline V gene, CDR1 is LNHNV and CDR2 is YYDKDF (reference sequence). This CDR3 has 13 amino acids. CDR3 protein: CATSRVEASEQYF. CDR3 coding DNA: TGTGCCACCAGCAGAGTTGAGGCGAGCGAGCAGTACTTC.

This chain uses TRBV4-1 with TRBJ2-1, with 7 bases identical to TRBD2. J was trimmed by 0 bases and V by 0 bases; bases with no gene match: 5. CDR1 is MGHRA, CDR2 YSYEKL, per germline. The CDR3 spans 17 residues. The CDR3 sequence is CASSQDGRASSYNEQFF. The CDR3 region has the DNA TGCGCCAGCAGCCAAGATGGGAGGGCCAGCTCCTACAATGAGCAGTTCTTC.

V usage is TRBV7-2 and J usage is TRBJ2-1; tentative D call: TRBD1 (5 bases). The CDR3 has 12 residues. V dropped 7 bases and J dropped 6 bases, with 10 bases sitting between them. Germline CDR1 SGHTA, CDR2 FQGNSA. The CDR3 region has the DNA TGTGCCAGCAACAGCAGGGCCAATGAGCAGTTCTTC. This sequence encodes CASNSRANEQFF. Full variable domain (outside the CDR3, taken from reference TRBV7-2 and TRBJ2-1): GAGVSQSPSNKVTEKGKDVELRCDPISGHTALYWYRQSLGQGLEFLIYFQGNSAPDKSGLPSDRFSAERTGGSVSTLTIQRTQQEDSAVYLCASNSRANEQFFGPGTRLTVL.

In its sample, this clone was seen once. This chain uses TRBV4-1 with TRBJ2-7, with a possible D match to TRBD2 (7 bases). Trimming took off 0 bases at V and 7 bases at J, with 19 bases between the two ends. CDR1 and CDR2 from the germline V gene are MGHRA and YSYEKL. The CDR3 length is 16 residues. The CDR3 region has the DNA TGCGCCAGCAGCCAAGATATCATAACAGGGAGGGGAGAGCAGTACTTC. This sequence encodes CASSQDIITGRGEQYF.

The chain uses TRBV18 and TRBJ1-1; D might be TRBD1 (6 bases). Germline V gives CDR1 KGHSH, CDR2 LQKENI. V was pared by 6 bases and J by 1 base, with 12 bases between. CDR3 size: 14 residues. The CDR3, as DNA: TGTGCCAGCTCCCAACAGGGAACGAACACTGAAGCTTTCTTT. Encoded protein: CASSQQGTNTEAFF.

The CDR3 region has the DNA TGTGCCAGCTCACCGGGCAGGGGGCGAACTGAAGCTTTCTTT. Its translation is CASSPGRGRTEAFF. The V gene is TRBV18, the J gene TRBJ1-1, with TRBD1 matching over 8 bases. The V and J ends lost 3 bases and 5 bases, in that order; junction bases with no gene match: 5. There are 14 residues in the CDR3. The germline V gene encodes CDR1 KGHSH and CDR2 LQKENI.

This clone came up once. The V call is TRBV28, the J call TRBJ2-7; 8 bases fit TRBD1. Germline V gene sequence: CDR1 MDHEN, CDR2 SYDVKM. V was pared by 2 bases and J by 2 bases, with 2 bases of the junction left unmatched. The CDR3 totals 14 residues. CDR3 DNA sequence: TGTGCCAGCAGTTTACCGGACAGGGCCTACGAGCAGTACTTC. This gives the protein CASSLPDRAYEQYF.

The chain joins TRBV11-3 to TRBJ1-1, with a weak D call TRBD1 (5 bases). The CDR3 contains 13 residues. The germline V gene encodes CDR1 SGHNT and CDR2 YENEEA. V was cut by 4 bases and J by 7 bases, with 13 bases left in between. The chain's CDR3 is CASSSDREGEAFF. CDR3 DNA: TGTGCCAGCAGCTCCGACAGAGAAGGTGAAGCTTTCTTT.

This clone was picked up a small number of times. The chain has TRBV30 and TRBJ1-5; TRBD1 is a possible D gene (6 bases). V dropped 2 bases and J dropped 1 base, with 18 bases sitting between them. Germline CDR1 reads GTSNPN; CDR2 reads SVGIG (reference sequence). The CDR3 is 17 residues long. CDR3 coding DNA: TGTGCCTGGAGTAACCAGGGGAAAGGTTGGAGCAATCAGCCCCAGCATTTT. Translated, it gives CAWSNQGKGWSNQPQHF.

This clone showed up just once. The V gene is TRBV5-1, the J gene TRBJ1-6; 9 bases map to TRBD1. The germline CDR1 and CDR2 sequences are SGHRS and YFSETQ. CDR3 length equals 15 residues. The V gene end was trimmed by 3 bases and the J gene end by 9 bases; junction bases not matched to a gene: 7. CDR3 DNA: TGCGCCAGCAGCTCTACGGGACAGGGTATTTCACCCCTCCACTTT. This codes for CASSSTGQGISPLHF.

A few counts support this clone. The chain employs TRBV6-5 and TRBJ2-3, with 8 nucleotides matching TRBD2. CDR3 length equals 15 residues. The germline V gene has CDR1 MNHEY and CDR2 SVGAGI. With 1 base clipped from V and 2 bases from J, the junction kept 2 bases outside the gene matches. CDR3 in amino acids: CASSYYSGATDTQYF. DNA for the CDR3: TGTGCCAGCAGTTACTATAGCGGGGCCACAGATACGCAGTATTTT.

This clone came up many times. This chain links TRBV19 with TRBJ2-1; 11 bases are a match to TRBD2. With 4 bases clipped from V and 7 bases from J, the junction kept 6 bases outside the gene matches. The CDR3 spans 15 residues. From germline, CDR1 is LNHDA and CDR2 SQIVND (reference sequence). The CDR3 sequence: CASSNIAGGRNEQFF. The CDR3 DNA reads TGTGCCAGTAGTAACATAGCGGGAGGGCGGAATGAGCAGTTCTTC.

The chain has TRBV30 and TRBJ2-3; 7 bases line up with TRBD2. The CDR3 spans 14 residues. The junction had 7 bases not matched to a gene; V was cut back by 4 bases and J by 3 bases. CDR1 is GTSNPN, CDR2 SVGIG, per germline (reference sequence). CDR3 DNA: TGTGCCTGGAACGTCCCGGGGGGTACAGATACGCAGTATTTT. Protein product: CAWNVPGGTDTQYF. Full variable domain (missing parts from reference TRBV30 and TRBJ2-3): SQTIHQWPATLVQPVGSPLSLECTVEGTSNPNLYWYRQAAGRGLQLLFYSVGIGQISSEVPQNLSASRPQDRQFILSSKKLLLSDSGFYLCAWNVPGGTDTQYFGPGTRLTVL.

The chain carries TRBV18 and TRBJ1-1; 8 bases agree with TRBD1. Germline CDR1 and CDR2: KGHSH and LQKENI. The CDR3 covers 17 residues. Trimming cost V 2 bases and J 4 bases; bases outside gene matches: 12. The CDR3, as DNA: TGTGCCAGCTCACCATGGCAGGGGGCGCAATTTAGCACTGAAGCTTTCTTT. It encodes CASSPWQGAQFSTEAFF.

The CDR3 DNA reads as TGTGCCAGCAGTCCCCCCGGGACTGAAGCTTTCTTT. Its translation is CASSPPGTEAFF. The V gene is TRBV6-6, the J gene TRBJ1-1; D call uncertain. V dropped 5 bases and J dropped 5 bases, with 9 bases sitting between them. The CDR3 extends over 12 amino acids. From germline, CDR1 is MNHNY and CDR2 SVGAGI (reference sequence).

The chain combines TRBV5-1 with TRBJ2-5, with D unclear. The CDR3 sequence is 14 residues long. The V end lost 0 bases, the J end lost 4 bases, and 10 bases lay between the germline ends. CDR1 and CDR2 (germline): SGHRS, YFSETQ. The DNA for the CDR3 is TGCGCCAGCAGCTTGGCCCGAGCGTCAGAGACCCAGTACTTC. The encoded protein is CASSLARASETQYF.

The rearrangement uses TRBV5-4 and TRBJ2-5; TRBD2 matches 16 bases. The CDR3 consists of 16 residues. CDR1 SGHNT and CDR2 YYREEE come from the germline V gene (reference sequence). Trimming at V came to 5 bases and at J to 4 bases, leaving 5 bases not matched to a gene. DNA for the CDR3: TGTGCCAGCAGGGGACTAGCGGGGGGGCCCAGAGAGACCCAGTACTTC. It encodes CASRGLAGGPRETQYF.

CDR3 region: CASRNTGGTEAFF. CDR3 nucleotides: TGCGCCAGCAGAAACACAGGGGGCACTGAAGCTTTCTTT. The rearrangement joins TRBV5-1 to TRBJ1-1; 8 positions match TRBD1. The length of the CDR3 is 13 residues. V shed 5 bases, J shed 4 bases, and the junction held 4 bases outside the gene matches. CDR1 is SGHRS, CDR2 YFSETQ, per germline. The entire variable domain, with the rest obtained from reference TRBV5-1 and TRBJ1-1, is as follows: KAGVTQTPRYLIKTRGQQVTLSCSPISGHRSVSWYQQTPGQGLQFLFEYFSETQRNKGNFPGRFSGRQFSNSRSEMNVSTLELGDSALYLCASRNTGGTEAFFGQGTRLTVV.

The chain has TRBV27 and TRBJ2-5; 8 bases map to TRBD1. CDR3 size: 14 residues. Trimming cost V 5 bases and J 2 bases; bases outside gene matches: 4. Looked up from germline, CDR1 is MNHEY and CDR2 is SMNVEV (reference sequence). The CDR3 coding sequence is TGTGCCAGCAGTATAACAGGGGGGCAAGAGACCCAGTACTTC. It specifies CASSITGGQETQYF.

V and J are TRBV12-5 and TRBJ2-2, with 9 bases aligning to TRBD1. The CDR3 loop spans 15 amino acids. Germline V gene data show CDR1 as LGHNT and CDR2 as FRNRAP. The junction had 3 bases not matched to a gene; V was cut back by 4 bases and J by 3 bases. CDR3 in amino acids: CASGSGQGHTGELFF. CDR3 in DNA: TGTGCTAGTGGTTCGGGACAGGGCCACACCGGGGAGCTGTTTTTT.

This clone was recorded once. The CDR3 DNA follows: TGTGCCAGCAGCTTAGAAGGCGGAGCAACTAATGAAAAACTGTTTTTT. It specifies CASSLEGGATNEKLFF. The chain has TRBV13 and TRBJ1-4; D remains unclear. This CDR3 is built from 16 residues. V lost 1 base and J 0 bases, leaving 9 bases between the germline ends. Germline V gene lookup returns CDR1 PRHDT and CDR2 FYEKMQ (reference sequence).

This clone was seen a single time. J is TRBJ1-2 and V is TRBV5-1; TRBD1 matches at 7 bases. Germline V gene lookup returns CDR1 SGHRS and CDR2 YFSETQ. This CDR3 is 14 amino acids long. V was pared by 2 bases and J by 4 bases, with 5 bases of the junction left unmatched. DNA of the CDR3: TGCGCCAGCAGCTTAAGGGGGCTTACCTATGGCTACACCTTC. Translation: CASSLRGLTYGYTF.

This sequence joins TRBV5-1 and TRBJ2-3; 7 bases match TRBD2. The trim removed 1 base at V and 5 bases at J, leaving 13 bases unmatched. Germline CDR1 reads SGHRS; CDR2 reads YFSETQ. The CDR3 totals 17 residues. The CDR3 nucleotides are TGCGCCAGCAGCTTGACCTGGGAGAGCGGGAAAGAAGATACGCAGTATTTT. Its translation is CASSLTWESGKEDTQYF.

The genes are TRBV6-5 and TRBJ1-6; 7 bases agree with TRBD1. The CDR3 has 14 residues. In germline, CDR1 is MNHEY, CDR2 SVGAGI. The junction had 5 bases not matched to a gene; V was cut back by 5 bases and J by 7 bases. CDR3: CASSRQGINSPLHF. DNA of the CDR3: TGTGCCAGCAGTAGACAGGGAATAAATTCACCCCTCCACTTT.